This paragraph reports one T cell receptor (beta chain). The entry originates in a study of blood T cell repertoires in COVID-19. This CDR3 is built from 17 residues. V gave up 5 bases and J gave up 0 bases; unmatched junction bases: 12. CDR1 is LNHNV, CDR2 YYDKDF, per germline (reference sequence). Only in-frame clones appear in the TCRdb table, and some are missing; sequencing was by immunoSEQ multiplex PCR. The sample comprises nearly 350,000 clones, roughly 86% of which are singletons, and approximately 7.4% rests with the top ten. Sequenced material: peripheral blood. The chain is built from TRBV15 and TRBJ1-2; 7 bases align to TRBD1. The receptor comes from a woman in her seventies with COVID-19, enrolled during active disease. The CDR3 coding sequence is TGTGCCACCAGCCTCCCCACGGGACAGTCAACTAACTATGGCTACACCTTC. The encoded protein is CATSLPTGQSTNYGYTF.